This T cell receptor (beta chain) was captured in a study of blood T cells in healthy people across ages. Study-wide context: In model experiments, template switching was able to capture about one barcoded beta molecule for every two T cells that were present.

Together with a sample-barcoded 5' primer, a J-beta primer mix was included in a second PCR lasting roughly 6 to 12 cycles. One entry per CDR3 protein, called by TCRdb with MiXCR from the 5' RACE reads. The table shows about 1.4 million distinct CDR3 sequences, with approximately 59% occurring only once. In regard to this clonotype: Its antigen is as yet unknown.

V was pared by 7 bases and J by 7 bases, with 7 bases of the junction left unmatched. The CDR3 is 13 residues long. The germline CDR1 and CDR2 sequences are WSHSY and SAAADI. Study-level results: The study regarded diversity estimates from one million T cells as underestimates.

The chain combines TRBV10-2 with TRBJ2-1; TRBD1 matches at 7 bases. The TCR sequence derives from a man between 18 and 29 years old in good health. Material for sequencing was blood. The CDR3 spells CASTRQGSNEQFF. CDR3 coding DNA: TGCGCCAGCACAAGACAGGGCTCGAATGAGCAGTTCTTC.